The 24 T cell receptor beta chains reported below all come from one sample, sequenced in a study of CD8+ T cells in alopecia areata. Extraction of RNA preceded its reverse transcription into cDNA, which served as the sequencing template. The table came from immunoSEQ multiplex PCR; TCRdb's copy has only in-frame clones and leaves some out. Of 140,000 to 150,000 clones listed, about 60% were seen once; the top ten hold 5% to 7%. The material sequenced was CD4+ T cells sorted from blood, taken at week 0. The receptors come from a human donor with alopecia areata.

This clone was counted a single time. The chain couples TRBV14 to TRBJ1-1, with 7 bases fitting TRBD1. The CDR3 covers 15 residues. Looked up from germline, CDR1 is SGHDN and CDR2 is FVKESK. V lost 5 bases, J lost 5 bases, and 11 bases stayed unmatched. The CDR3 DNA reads TGTGCCAGCAGCGAGGTGAGGGGGCGCTTGACTGAAGCTTTCTTT. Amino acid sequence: CASSEVRGRLTEAFF.

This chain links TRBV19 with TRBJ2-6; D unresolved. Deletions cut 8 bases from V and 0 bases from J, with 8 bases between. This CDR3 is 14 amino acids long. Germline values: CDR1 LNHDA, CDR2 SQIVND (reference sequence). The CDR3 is CASQKVSGANVLTF. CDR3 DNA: TGTGCCAGTCAAAAGGTCTCTGGGGCCAACGTCCTGACTTTC.

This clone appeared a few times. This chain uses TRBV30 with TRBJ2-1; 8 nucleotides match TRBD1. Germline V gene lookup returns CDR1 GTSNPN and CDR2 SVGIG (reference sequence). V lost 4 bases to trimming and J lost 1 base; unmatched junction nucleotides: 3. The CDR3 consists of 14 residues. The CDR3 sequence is CAWTRDRSYNEQFF. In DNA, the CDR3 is TGTGCCTGGACTCGGGACAGGTCCTACAATGAGCAGTTCTTC.

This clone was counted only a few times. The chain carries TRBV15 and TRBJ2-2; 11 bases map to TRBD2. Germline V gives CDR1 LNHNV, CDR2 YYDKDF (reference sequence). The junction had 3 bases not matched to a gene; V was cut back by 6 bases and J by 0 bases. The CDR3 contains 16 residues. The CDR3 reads CATSSGLAANTGELFF. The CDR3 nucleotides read TGTGCCACCAGTTCGGGACTAGCGGCGAACACCGGGGAGCTGTTTTTT.

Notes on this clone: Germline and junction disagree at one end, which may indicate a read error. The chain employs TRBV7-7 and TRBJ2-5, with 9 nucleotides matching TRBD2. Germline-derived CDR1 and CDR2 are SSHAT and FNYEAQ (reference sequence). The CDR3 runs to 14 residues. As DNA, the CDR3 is TGTGCTAGCAGCTTAAACGCAGCGGGGGGGACCCAGTACTTC. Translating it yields CASSLNAAGGTQYF.

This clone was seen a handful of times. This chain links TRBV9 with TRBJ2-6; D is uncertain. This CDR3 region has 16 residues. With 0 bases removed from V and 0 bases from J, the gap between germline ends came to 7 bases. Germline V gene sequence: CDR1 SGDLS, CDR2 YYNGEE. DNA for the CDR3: TGTGCCAGCAGCGTAGACGCAGGCTCTGGGGCCAACGTCCTGACTTTC. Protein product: CASSVDAGSGANVLTF.

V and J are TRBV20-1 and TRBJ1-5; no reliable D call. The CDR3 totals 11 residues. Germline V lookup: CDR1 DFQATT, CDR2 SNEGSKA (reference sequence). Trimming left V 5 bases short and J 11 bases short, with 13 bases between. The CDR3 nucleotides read TGCAGTGCTGGTACCCAGGAGGCCCAGCATTTT. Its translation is CSAGTQEAQHF.

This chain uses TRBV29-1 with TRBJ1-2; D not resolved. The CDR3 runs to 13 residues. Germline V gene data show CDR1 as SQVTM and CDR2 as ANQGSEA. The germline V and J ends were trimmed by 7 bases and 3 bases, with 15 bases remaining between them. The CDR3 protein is CSATSSTDYGYTF. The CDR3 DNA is TGCAGCGCCACCAGTTCTACCGACTATGGCTACACCTTC.

The CDR3 here is CASSLRGGEQFF. CDR3 coding DNA: TGTGCCAGCAGCCTCAGGGGTGGCGAGCAGTTCTTC. This rearrangement joins TRBV6-5 to TRBJ2-1; TRBD1 might be the D (6 bases). This CDR3 comprises 12 residues. Trimming took 6 bases from V and 10 from J, leaving 13 bases between them. Germline CDR1 is MNHEY and CDR2 is SVGAGI.

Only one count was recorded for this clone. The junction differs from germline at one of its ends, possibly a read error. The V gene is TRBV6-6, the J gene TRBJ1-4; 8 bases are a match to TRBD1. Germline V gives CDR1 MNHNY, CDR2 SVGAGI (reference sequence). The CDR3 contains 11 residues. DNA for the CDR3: TGTGCCAGCAGTTACGAGGACAGGGCAATTTTT. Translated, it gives CASSYEDRAIF.

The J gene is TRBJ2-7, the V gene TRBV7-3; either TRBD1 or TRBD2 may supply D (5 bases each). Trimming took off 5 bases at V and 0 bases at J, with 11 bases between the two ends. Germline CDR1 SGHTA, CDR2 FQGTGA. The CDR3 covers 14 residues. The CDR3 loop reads CASSPSGASYEQYF. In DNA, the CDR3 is TGTGCCAGCAGCCCGTCCGGGGCCTCCTACGAGCAGTACTTC.

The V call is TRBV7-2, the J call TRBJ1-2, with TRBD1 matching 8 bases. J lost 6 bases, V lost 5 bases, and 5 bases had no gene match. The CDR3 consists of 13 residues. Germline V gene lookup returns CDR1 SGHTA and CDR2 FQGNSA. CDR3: CASSLDREDGYTF. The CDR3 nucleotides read TGTGCCAGCAGCCTGGACAGGGAGGATGGCTACACCTTC.

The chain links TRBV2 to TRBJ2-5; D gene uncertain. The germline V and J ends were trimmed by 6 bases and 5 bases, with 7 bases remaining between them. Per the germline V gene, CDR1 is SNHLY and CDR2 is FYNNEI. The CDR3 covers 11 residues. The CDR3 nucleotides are TGTGCCAGCAGGGTAGAGGAGACCCAGTACTTC. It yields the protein CASRVEETQYF.

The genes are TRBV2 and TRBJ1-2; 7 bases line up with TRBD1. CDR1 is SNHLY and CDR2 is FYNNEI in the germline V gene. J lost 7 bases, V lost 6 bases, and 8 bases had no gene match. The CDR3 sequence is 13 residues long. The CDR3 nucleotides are TGTGCCAGCAGGCCTGACAGGGAAGGTGGCTACACCTTC. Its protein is CASRPDREGGYTF.

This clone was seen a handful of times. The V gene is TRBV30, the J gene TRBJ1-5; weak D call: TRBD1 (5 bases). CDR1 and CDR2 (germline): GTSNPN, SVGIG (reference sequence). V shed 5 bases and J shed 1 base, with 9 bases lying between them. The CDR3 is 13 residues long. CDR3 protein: CAWGEGSNQPQHF. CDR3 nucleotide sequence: TGTGCCTGGGGGGAGGGGAGCAATCAGCCCCAGCATTTT.

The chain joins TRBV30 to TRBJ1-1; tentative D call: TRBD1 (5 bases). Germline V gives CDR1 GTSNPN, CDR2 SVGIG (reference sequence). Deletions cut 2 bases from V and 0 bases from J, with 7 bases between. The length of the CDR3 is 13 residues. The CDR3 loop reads CAWSPQVNTEAFF. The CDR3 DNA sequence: TGTGCCTGGAGTCCACAGGTGAACACTGAAGCTTTCTTT.

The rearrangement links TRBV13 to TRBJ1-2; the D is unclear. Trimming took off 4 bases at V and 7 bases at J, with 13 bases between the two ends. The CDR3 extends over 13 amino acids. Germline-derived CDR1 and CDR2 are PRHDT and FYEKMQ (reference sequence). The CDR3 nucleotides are TGTGCCAGCAGCTCCCGGACGGAGGGTGGCTACACCTTC. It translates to CASSSRTEGGYTF.

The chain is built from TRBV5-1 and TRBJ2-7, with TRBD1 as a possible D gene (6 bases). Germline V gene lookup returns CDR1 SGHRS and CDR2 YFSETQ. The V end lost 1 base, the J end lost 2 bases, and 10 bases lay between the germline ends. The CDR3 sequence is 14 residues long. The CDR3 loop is CASSLTGYAYEQYF. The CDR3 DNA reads TGCGCCAGCAGCTTGACAGGGTATGCCTACGAGCAGTACTTC.

In DNA form, the CDR3 reads TGTGCCAGCAGCCTAAGGGACTCCCAAGAGACCCAGTACTTC. As protein: CASSLRDSQETQYF. V and J are TRBV5-4 and TRBJ2-5; TRBD2 might be the D (6 bases). V lost 4 bases to trimming and J lost 1 base, with 11 bases between them. This CDR3 spans 14 amino acids. Germline loops: CDR1 SGHNT, CDR2 YYREEE (reference sequence).

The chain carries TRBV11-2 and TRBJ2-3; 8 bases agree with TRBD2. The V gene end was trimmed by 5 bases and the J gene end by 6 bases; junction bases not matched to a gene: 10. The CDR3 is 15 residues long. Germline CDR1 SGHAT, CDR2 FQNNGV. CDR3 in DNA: TGTGCCAGCAGCCCCCGGGCGGGGGGTGAGGATACGCAGTATTTT. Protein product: CASSPRAGGEDTQYF.

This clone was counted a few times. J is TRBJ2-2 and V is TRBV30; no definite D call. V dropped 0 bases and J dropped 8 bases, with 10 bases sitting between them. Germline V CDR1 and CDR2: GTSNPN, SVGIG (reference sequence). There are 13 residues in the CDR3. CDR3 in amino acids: CAWSVGAAGELFF. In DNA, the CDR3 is TGTGCCTGGAGTGTCGGAGCTGCTGGGGAGCTGTTTTTT.

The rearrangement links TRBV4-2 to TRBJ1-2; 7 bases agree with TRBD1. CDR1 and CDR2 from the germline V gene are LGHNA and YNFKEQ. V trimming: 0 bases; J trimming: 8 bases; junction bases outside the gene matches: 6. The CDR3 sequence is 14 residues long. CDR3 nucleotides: TGTGCCAGCAGCCAAGATGCAGGGGGAGGGGGCTACACCTTC. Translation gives CASSQDAGGGGYTF.

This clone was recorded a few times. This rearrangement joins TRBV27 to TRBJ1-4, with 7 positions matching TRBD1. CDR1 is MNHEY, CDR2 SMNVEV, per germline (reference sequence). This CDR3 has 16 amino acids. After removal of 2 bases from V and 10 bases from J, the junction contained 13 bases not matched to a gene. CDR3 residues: CASSLARTGRWGKLFF. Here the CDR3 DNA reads TGTGCCAGCAGTTTAGCCCGGACAGGTCGTTGGGGAAAACTGTTTTTT.

The CDR3: CASSPTGSSYNSPLHF. Here the CDR3 DNA reads TGTGCCAGCAGTCCTACAGGGAGCTCCTATAATTCACCCCTCCACTTT. The rearrangement uses TRBV9 and TRBJ1-6, with D perhaps matching TRBD1 (6 bases). Germline V gene lookup returns CDR1 SGDLS and CDR2 YYNGEE. The CDR3 loop spans 16 amino acids. Deletions cut 5 bases from V and 0 bases from J, with 12 bases between.